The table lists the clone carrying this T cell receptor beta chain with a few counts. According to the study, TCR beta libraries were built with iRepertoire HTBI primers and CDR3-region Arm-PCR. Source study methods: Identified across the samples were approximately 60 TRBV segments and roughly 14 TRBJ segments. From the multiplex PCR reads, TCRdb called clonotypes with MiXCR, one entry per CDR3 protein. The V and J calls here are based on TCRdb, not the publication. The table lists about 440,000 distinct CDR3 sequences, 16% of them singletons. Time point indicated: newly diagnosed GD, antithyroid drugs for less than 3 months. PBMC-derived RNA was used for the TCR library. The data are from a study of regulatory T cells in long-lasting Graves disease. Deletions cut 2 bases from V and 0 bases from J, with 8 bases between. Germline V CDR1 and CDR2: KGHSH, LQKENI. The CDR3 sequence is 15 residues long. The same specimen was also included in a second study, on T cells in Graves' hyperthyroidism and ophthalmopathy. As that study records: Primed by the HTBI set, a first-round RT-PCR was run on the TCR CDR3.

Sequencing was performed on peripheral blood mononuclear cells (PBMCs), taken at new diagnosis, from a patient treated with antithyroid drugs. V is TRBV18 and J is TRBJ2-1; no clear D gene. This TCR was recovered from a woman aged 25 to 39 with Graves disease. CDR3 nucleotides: TGTGCCAGCTCACCATTTGAGAGCTCCTACAATGAGCAGTTCTTC. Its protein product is CASSPFESSYNEQFF.